The entry that follows covers one TCR beta chain sequence. This clone's antigen is unknown. The sample holds no much larger clone one base away, and base qualities are not on file. The donors belonged to the validation cohort of 120 subjects, which was separate from the approximately 660-subject first cohort. Libraries were made using the immunoSEQ multiplex PCR assay. As for the authors' bioinformatics: To diagnose cytomegalovirus status from the catalog of TCR beta chain sequences, a statistical classification framework was built. This immuneACCESS table, as held by TCRdb, lists in-frame sequences with V and J called but not all clones. Of the missing ones, under half trace to an unresolved V gene in checked studies; the others have no known cause. That table furnishes V, J and clone size, whereas the DNA furnished D and trimming. In all, the sample holds about 66,000 clones, and around 97% of those were seen once. The biggest ten clones account for 1.5% to 2% of the sample.

The data are from a study of cytomegalovirus exposure and HLA in healthy donors (TCRdb year 2017). Study-level background: According to a later analysis, the 100 to 150 validation repertoires were produced on the same platform as the approximately 610 repertoires of the first cohort. The study was designed to test whether signatures of past pathogen exposure could be identified by cataloging public T cell receptors. In addition to the first cohort of roughly 700 subjects, a separate validation cohort of 130 or so different subjects was used. To predict cytomegalovirus infection status, the study brought together high-throughput TCR immunosequencing, statistical association of individual TCRs with disease status, and machine learning. General conclusions and limits of the study: A later analysis found that TCRs clustered in the first cohort also tended to co-occur in the 95 to 150 validation repertoires, with 94% of cluster scores above 0. All 110 or so repertoires were used to score co-occurrence in the validation cohort in a later analysis, because that analysis had no HLA typing for the cohort. The classifier was reported to diagnose cytomegalovirus status with high specificity and sensitivity in both the original and validation cohorts. The authors suggested that the approach could potentially be generalized to other disease states and immunological phenotypes. A total of about 180 TCR beta chains were listed by the study as associated with cytomegalovirus. While some public TCRs were present in many individuals, most TCR sequences turned up only very rarely across donors. Three of the identified cytomegalovirus-associated TCR beta chains were confirmed in vitro to be specific for cytomegalovirus antigens.

Trimming removed 9 bases from V and 8 bases from J, leaving 23 bases between the germline ends. CDR1 and CDR2 are drawn from the germline V gene: MDHEN, SYDVKM. From the cysteine up to the phenylalanine, the CDR3 has a length of 15 residues. The kept DNA is CDR3 alone, 45 bases in frame from the first base. The material sequenced was PBMCs. The chain couples TRBV28 to TRBJ2-1; perhaps TRBD1 is the D gene, with 6 bases matching. This TCR derives from a woman aged 18 to 35 in good health and CMV-seropositive. The CDR3: CASLPPGQVVDEQFF. In nucleotide form, the sequence is TGTGCCAGTCTACCCCCGGGACAAGTTGTGGATGAGCAGTTCTTC.